These T cell receptor beta chains were read from a single sample in a study of OX40 agonist ivuxolimab in advanced cancers. Clones were read by immunoSEQ multiplex PCR, and TCRdb kept only the in-frame ones, dropping some. This table has about 86,000 clones, about 90% appearing once. The specimen comprised CD4+ or CD8+ T cells sorted from blood, sampled in a trial of the OX40 agonist ivuxolimab. The receptors here all came from an adult with an advanced solid tumor such as melanoma, head and neck, liver or kidney cancer. The CDR3 runs from the conserved cysteine through the conserved F or W. A D gene is named only where the DNA matches it firmly. The listing skips clone size in some rows; elsewhere it reads once, few, many or a size class.

v_call,clone_size,j_call,d_call,cdr3_nt,cdr3_aa
TRBV27,NA,TRBJ2-7,TRBD1,TGTGCCAGCAGAGGACAGGGGGCTGACGAGCAGTACTTC,CASRGQGADEQYF
TRBV6-9,NA,TRBJ2-5,NA,TGTGCCAGCAGTTATTCAGGGGGCGGGGAACCGGGAGGAGAGACCCAGTACTTC,CASSYSGGGEPGGETQYF
TRBV19,few,TRBJ2-5,NA,TGTGCCAGTAGTGTCGTCTGGGAAGAGACCCAGTACTTC,CASSVVWEETQYF
TRBV10-3,few,TRBJ1-5,NA,TGTGCCATCAGTGATTTGGGGGGCGAGGGACAGCCCCAGCATTTT,CAISDLGGEGQPQHF
TRBV19,NA,TRBJ1-2,NA,TGTGCCAGTAGTATAGACACCGGTTACTATGGCTACACCTTC,CASSIDTGYYGYTF
TRBV5-4,once,TRBJ1-5,NA,TGTGCCAGCAGCTTTCGTCCCGATCAGCCCCAGCATTTT,CASSFRPDQPQHF
TRBV5-1,NA,TRBJ2-1,NA,TGCGCCAGCAGCTTGGGGCTATCCAATGAGCAGTTCTTC,CASSLGLSNEQFF
TRBV7-3,NA,TRBJ2-1,TRBD2,TGTGCCAGCAGCTTAAATCCCGCGGGAGGGTTCTACAATGAGCAGTTCTTC,CASSLNPAGGFYNEQFF
TRBV5-4,NA,TRBJ2-3,NA,TGTGCCAGCAGCTTGGCGAACACAGATACGCAGTATTTT,CASSLANTDTQYF
TRBV11-2,NA,TRBJ2-1,NA,TGTGCCAGCAGCTTAGAGGGCAGCTCCTACAATGAGCAGTTCTTC,CASSLEGSSYNEQFF
TRBV30,NA,TRBJ1-1,NA,TGTGCCTGGGGGTTGCCTGAAGCTTTCTTT,CAWGLPEAFF
TRBV2,NA,TRBJ2-7,NA,TGTGCCAGCCGGGGTTGGGCCTACTCCTACGAGCAGTACTTC,CASRGWAYSYEQYF
TRBV15,once,TRBJ1-1,NA,TGTGCCACCAGCAGAGGACCGGGGGGAACTGAAGCTTTCTTT,CATSRGPGGTEAFF
TRBV5-1,NA,TRBJ2-3,NA,TGCGCCAGCAGCTCCCGTCTTGACGCAGGGAATACGCAGTATTTT,CASSSRLDAGNTQYF
TRBV9,NA,TRBJ2-1,NA,TGTGCCAGCAGCACCGGCATAGATGAGCAGTTCTTC,CASSTGIDEQFF
TRBV9,NA,TRBJ2-1,TRBD2,TGTGCCAGCAGCCCTTCTAGCGGGAGGGCCGATGAGCAGTTCTTC,CASSPSSGRADEQFF
TRBV19,NA,TRBJ1-1,TRBD1,TGTGCCAGTAGCGACAGGGAATTCACTGAAGCTTTCTTT,CASSDREFTEAFF
TRBV13,NA,TRBJ2-7,NA,TGTGCCAGCAGCGACTCCTACGAGCAGTACTTC,CASSDSYEQYF
TRBV9,NA,TRBJ1-1,TRBD1,TGTGCCAGCAGCCTAGAGGGGGCAACTGAAGCTTTCTTT,CASSLEGATEAFF
TRBV19,NA,TRBJ2-7,TRBD2,TGTGCCAGTAGTATAGGTGGACTAGCGAGAATCTACGAGCAGTACTTC,CASSIGGLARIYEQYF
TRBV14,few,TRBJ1-1,NA,TGTGCCAGCAGCCAAGCCCAGGTCACTGAAGCTTTCTTT,CASSQAQVTEAFF
TRBV29-1,NA,TRBJ2-2,TRBD1,TGCAGCGTGGTAGACAGGGTCGGCGGGGAGCTGTTTTTT,CSVVDRVGGELFF
TRBV18,NA,TRBJ2-1,TRBD2,TGTGCCAGCTCACCAGGGGGGGGTTACAATGAGCAGTTCTTC,CASSPGGGYNEQFF
TRBV5-1,NA,TRBJ1-1,NA,TGCGCCAGCAGCTTGGAGGGGTGGAGCACTGAAGCTTTCTTT,CASSLEGWSTEAFF
TRBV9,NA,TRBJ1-1,TRBD1,TGTGCCAGCAGCCTAAGCTCAGGACAGGGCACTGAAGCTTTCTTT,CASSLSSGQGTEAFF
TRBV6-4,NA,TRBJ2-3,TRBD2,TGTGCCAGCAGTGACTCCGGGACTAGCGGGACAGATACGCAGTATTTT,CASSDSGTSGTDTQYF
TRBV5-1,NA,TRBJ1-5,NA,TGCGCCAGCAGCGCCGGGGGAGGCAATCAGCCCCAGCATTTT,CASSAGGGNQPQHF
TRBV9,NA,TRBJ2-7,TRBD2,TGTGCCAGCAGCGTAGGACTAGCGGGATACGAGCAGTACTTC,CASSVGLAGYEQYF
TRBV6-5,NA,TRBJ2-3,NA,TGTGCCAGCAGTTACGATGCGAGCGGCACAGATACGCAGTATTTT,CASSYDASGTDTQYF
TRBV27,once,TRBJ2-7,NA,TGTGCCAGCAGTTATAAGTGGGAGTCCTACGAGCAGTACTTC,CASSYKWESYEQYF
TRBV7-9,NA,TRBJ2-7,NA,TGTGCCAGCAGCCAGCATCTCGGGCAGGGCTCCTACGAGCAGTACTTC,CASSQHLGQGSYEQYF
TRBV6-5,NA,TRBJ2-1,NA,TGTGCCAGCAGCCCGGGACAAGCCAATGAGCAGTTCTTC,CASSPGQANEQFF
TRBV25-1,NA,TRBJ2-1,NA,TGTGCCAGCAGTGAATCATTAACCGCCCAGGACTCCTACAATGAGCAGTTCTTC,CASSESLTAQDSYNEQFF
TRBV19,NA,TRBJ2-1,TRBD2,TGTGCCAGCCAGCCGGGACTAGCGTACTACAATGAGCAGTTCTTC,CASQPGLAYYNEQFF
TRBV19,NA,TRBJ2-5,TRBD2,TGTGCCAGTAGTAGGATCCTTCAAGCGGGGAGGCAAGAGACCCAGTACTTC,CASSRILQAGRQETQYF
TRBV30,NA,TRBJ2-7,NA,TGTGCCTGGAGTGTTTCCGCAGGCCATACCTACGAGCAGTACTTC,CAWSVSAGHTYEQYF
TRBV28,NA,TRBJ2-1,TRBD2,TGTGCCAGCAGGGGACTAGCTGGTTACAATGAGCAGTTCTTC,CASRGLAGYNEQFF
TRBV7-2,NA,TRBJ1-3,NA,TGTGCCAGCAGCTTAACGGTCGGAGGGGCTGGAAACACCATATATTTT,CASSLTVGGAGNTIYF
TRBV11-2,NA,TRBJ2-7,TRBD1,TGTGCCAGCAGCCTAGCCCGGACAGGCGGCTACGAGCAGTACTTC,CASSLARTGGYEQYF
TRBV15,NA,TRBJ2-1,NA,TGTGCCACCAGCAACGCGGGCCGGGAGTCCGGCAATGAGCAGTTCTTC,CATSNAGRESGNEQFF
TRBV6-1,NA,TRBJ2-7,TRBD2,TGTGCCAGCAGGTCTAGCGGGAAGGGCGAGCAGTACTTC,CASRSSGKGEQYF
TRBV30,NA,TRBJ1-1,TRBD1,TGTGCCTGGAGTGGGGGCAGACAGGGCAGGACTGAAGCTTTCTTT,CAWSGGRQGRTEAFF
TRBV4-1,NA,TRBJ2-7,NA,TGCGCCAGCAGCGGAGCCCGGGGAGCAAACTACGAGCAGTACTTC,CASSGARGANYEQYF
TRBV11-1,NA,TRBJ1-1,NA,TGTGCCAGCAGCTTAGCGCTTTCGGGGATGAACACTGAAGCTTTCTTT,CASSLALSGMNTEAFF
TRBV30,few,TRBJ1-5,NA,TGTGCCTGGAGCGCCGACACCGCTCACAATCAGCCCCAGCATTTT,CAWSADTAHNQPQHF
TRBV7-8,NA,TRBJ1-5,NA,TGTGCCAGCAGCTTAGCTTTCCCAAGCGAACAGCCCCAGCATTTT,CASSLAFPSEQPQHF
TRBV19,NA,TRBJ2-7,NA,TGTGCCAGTAGTATTGCTGGAAGCTCCTACGAGCAGTACTTC,CASSIAGSSYEQYF
TRBV5-1,NA,TRBJ1-1,NA,TGCGCCAGCACCCCTGGGGGGGTCTTGCGTGGGAACACTGAAGCTTTCTTT,CASTPGGVLRGNTEAFF
TRBV28,NA,TRBJ1-1,TRBD1,TGTGCCAGCGGGGGACAGCACACTGAAGCTTTCTTT,CASGGQHTEAFF
TRBV7-2,NA,TRBJ2-7,TRBD1,TGTGCCAGCAGCTTCGACAGGGGAAACTACGAGCAGTACTTC,CASSFDRGNYEQYF
TRBV4-1,NA,TRBJ2-1,NA,TGCGCCAGCAGCCAAGCCTACAATGAGCAGTTCTTC,CASSQAYNEQFF
TRBV9,NA,TRBJ2-3,TRBD2,TGTGCCAGCAGCGTAAGGCGGGAGGGCCATACAGATACGCAGTATTTT,CASSVRREGHTDTQYF
TRBV29-1,NA,TRBJ2-6,NA,TGCAGCGTTGAAGAGCGAGGCGACCCGCCTTCTGGGGCCAACGTCCTGACTTTC,CSVEERGDPPSGANVLTF
TRBV27,once,TRBJ1-5,NA,TGTGCCAGCAGCCGGGACGGTAGCAATCAGCCCCAGCATTTT,CASSRDGSNQPQHF
TRBV7-7,NA,TRBJ2-2,NA,TGTGCTAGCAGCTTAGGCCCCGCCGGGGAGCTGTTTTTT,CASSLGPAGELFF
TRBV9,once,TRBJ2-2,TRBD1,TGTGCCAGCAGCGCGACAGGGGGGAATACCGGGGAGCTGTTTTTT,CASSATGGNTGELFF
TRBV5-1,once,TRBJ2-7,TRBD1,TGCGCCAGCAGCCTGGGTCGGACAGGGACCTACGAGCAGTACTTC,CASSLGRTGTYEQYF
TRBV28,few,TRBJ1-2,NA,TGTGCCAGCACAAATCGGCACTATGGCTACACCTTC,CASTNRHYGYTF
TRBV11-2,NA,TRBJ1-4,NA,TGTGCCAGCAGCCTACGGGAGGCGTCAGAAAAACTGTTTTTT,CASSLREASEKLFF